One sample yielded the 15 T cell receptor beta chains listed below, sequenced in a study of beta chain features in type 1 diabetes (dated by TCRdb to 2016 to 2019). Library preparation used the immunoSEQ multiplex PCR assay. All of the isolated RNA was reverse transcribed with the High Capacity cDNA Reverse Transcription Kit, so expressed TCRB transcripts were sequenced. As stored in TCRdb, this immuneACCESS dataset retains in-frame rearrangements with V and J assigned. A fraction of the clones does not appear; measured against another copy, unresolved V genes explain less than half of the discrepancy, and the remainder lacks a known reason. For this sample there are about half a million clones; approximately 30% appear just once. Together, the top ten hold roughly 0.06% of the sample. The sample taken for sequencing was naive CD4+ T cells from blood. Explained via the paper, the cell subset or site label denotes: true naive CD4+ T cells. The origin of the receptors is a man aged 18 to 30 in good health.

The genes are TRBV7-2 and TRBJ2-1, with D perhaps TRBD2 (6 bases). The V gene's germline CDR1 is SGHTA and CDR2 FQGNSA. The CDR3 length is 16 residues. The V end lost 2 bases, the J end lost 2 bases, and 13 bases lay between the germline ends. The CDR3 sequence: CASSLSRAGPYNEQFF. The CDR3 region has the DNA TGTGCCAGCAGCTTATCCAGGGCGGGACCCTACAATGAGCAGTTCTTC.

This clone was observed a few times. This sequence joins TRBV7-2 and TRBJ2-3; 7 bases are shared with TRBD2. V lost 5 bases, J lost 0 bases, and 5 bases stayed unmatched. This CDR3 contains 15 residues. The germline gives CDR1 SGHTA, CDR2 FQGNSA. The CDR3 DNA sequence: TGTGCCAGCAGCGCGACTAGCCTCAGCACAGATACGCAGTATTTT. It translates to CASSATSLSTDTQYF. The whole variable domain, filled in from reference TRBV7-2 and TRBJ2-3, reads GAGVSQSPSNKVTEKGKDVELRCDPISGHTALYWYRQSLGQGLEFLIYFQGNSAPDKSGLPSDRFSAERTGGSVSTLTIQRTQQEDSAVYLCASSATSLSTDTQYFGPGTRLTVL.

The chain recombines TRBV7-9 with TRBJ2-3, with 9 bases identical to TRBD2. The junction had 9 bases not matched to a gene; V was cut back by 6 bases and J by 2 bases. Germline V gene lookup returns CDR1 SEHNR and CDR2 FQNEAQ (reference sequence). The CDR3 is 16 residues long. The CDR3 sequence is CASRFDSGSVTDTQYF. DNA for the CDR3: TGTGCCAGCAGATTCGATAGCGGGAGTGTCACAGATACGCAGTATTTT.

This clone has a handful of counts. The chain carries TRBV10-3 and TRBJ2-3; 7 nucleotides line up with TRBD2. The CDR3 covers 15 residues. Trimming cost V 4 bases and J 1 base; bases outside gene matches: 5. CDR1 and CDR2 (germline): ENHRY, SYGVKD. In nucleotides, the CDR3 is TGTGCCATCAGTGGACAGCGGGGCGGCACAGATACGCAGTATTTT. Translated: CAISGQRGGTDTQYF.

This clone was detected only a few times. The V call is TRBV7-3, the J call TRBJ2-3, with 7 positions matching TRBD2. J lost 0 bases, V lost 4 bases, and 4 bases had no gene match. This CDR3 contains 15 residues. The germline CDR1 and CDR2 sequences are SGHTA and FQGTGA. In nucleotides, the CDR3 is TGTGCCAGCAGCTCGGGGGGAACTAGCACAGATACGCAGTATTTT. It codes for CASSSGGTSTDTQYF.

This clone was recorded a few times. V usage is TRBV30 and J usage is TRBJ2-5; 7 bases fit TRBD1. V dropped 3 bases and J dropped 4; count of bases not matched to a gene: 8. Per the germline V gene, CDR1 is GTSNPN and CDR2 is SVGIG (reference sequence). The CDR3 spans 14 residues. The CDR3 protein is CAWRNRGAGETQYF. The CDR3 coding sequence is TGTGCCTGGAGGAACAGGGGCGCGGGAGAGACCCAGTACTTC.

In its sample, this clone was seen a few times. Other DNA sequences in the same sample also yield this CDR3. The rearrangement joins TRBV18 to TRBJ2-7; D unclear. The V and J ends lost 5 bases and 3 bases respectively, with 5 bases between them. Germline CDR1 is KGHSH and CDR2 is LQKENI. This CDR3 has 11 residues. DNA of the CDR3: TGTGCCAGCTCATACAGCTACGAGCAGTACTTC. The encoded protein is CASSYSYEQYF.

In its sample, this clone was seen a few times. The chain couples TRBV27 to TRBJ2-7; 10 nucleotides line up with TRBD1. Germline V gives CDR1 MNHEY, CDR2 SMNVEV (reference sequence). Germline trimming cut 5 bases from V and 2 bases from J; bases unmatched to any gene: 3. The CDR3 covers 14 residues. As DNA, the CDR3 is TGTGCCAGCAGTCGACAGGGGGCTACCTACGAGCAGTACTTC. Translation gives CASSRQGATYEQYF.

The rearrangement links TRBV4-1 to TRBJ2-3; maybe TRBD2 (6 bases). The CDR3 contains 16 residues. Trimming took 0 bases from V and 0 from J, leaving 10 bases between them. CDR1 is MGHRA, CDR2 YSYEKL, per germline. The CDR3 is CASSQEKAGSTDTQYF. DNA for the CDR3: TGCGCCAGCAGCCAAGAAAAGGCGGGGAGCACAGATACGCAGTATTTT.

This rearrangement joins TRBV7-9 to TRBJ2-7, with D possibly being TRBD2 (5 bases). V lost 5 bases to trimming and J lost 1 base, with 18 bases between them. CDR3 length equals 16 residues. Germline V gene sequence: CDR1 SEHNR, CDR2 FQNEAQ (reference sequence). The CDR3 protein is CASSHQPRAASYEQYF. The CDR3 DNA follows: TGTGCCAGCAGCCACCAGCCGCGGGCAGCGTCCTACGAGCAGTACTTC.

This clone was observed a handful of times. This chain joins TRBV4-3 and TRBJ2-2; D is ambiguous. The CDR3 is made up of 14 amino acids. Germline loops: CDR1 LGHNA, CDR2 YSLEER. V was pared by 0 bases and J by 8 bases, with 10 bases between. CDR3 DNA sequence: TGCGCCAGCAGCCAAGAAACGGCAAGAGGGGAGCTGTTTTTT. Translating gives CASSQETARGELFF.

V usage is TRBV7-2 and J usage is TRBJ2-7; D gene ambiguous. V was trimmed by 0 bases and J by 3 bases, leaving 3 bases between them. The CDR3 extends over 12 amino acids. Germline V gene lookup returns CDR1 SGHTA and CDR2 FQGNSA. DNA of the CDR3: TGTGCCAGCAGCTTAGCCCTCTACGAGCAGTACTTC. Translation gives CASSLALYEQYF.

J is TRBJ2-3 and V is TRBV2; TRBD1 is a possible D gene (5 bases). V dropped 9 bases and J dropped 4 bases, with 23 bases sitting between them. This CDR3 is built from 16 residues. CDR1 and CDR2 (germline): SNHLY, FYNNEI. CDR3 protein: CARLNRLGSSSDTQYF. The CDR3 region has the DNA TGTGCCAGGTTAAACAGGCTTGGTTCGTCCTCAGATACGCAGTATTTT.

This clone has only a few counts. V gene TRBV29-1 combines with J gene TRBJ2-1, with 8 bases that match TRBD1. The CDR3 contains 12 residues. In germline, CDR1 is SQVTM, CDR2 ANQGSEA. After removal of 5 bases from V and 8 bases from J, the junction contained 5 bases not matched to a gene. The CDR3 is CSVKTGVDEQFF. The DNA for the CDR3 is TGCAGCGTTAAGACAGGGGTTGATGAGCAGTTCTTC.

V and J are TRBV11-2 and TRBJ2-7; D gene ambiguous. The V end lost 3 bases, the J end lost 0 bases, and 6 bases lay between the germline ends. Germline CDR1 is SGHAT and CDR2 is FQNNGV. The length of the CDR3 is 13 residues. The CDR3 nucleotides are TGTGCCAGCAGCTTCGTCAGCTCCTACGAGCAGTACTTC. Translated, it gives CASSFVSSYEQYF.